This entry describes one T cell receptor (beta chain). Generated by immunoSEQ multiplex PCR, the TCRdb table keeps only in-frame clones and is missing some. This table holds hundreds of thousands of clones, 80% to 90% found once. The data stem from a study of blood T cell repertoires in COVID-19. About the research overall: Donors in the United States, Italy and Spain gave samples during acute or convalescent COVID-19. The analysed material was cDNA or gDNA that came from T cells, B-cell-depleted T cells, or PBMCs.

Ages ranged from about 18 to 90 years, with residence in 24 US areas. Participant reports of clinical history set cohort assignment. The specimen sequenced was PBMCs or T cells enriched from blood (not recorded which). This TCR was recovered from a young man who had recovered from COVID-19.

The DNA of the CDR3 is TGTGCCAGCAGTTTCGGACAGTACGCTCAGCCCCAGCATTTT. Its translation is CASSFGQYAQPQHF. J is TRBJ1-5 and V is TRBV5-6; the D gene is possibly TRBD1 (6 bases). Trimming took off 5 bases at V and 6 bases at J, with 15 bases between the two ends. This CDR3 is built from 14 residues. Germline V CDR1 and CDR2: SGHDT, YYEEEE.